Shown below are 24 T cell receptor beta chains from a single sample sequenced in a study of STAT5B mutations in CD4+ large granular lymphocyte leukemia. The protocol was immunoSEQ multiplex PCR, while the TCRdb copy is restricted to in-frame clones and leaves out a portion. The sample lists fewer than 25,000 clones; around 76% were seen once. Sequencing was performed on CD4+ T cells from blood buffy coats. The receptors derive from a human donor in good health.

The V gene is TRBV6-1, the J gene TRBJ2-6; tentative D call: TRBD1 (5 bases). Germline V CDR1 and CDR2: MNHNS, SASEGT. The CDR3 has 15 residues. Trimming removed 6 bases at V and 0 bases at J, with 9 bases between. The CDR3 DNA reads TGTGCCAGCAGCGGACAAAGCTCTGGGGCCAACGTCCTGACTTTC. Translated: CASSGQSSGANVLTF.

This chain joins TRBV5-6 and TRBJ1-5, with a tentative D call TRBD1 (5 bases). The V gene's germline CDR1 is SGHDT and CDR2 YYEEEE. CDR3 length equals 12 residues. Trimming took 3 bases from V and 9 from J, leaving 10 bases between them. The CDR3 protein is CASSWGRGPQHF. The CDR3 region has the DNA TGTGCCAGCAGCTGGGGGAGGGGGCCCCAGCATTTT.

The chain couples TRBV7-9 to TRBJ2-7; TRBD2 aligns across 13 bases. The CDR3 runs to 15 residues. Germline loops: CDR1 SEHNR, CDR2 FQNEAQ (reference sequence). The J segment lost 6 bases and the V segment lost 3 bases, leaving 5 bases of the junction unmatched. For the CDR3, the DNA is TGTGCCAGCAGCTTTACCGGGACTAGCGGGGCCGAGCAGTACTTC. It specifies CASSFTGTSGAEQYF.

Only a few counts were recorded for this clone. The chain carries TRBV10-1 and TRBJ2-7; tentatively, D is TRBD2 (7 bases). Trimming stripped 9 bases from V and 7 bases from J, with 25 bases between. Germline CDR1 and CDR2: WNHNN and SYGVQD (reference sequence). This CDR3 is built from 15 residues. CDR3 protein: CASFSSGDRSREQYF. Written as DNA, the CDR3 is TGCGCCAGTTTTTCTAGCGGCGACAGGTCGAGAGAGCAGTACTTC.

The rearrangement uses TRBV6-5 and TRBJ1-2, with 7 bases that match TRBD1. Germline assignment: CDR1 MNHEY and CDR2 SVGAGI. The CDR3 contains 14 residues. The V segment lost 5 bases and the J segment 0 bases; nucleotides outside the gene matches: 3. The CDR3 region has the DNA TGTGCCAGCAGTCCCGACAGGGCTAACTATGGCTACACCTTC. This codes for CASSPDRANYGYTF.

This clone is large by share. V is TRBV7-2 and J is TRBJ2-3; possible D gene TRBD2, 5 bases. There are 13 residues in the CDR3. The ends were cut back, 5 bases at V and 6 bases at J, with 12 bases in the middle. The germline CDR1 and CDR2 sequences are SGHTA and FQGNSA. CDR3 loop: CASSREFSDTQYF. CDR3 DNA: TGTGCCAGCAGCAGGGAGTTTAGTGATACGCAGTATTTT. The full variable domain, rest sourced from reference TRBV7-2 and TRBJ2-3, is GAGVSQSPSNKVTEKGKDVELRCDPISGHTALYWYRQSLGQGLEFLIYFQGNSAPDKSGLPSDRFSAERTGGSVSTLTIQRTQQEDSAVYLCASSREFSDTQYFGPGTRLTVL.

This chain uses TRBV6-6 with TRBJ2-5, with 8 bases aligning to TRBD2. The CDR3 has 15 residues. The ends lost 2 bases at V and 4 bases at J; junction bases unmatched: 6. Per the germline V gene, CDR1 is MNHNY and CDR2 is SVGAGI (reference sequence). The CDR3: CASSYGRTSLETQYF. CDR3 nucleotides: TGTGCCAGCAGTTACGGCCGGACTAGCCTAGAGACCCAGTACTTC.

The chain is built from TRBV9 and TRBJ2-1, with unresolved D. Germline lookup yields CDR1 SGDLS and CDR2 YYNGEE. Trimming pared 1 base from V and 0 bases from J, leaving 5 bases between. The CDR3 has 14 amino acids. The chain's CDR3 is CASSVLSSYNEQFF. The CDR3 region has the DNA TGTGCCAGCAGCGTATTAAGCTCCTACAATGAGCAGTTCTTC.

CDR3: CASRHGGSQETQYF. The CDR3 DNA reads as TGTGCCAGTAGACACGGGGGTAGTCAAGAGACCCAGTACTTC. This chain uses TRBV19 with TRBJ2-5; D might be TRBD2 (6 bases). Per germline, CDR1 LNHDA and CDR2 SQIVND (reference sequence). V was clipped by 6 bases and J by 2 bases, with 13 bases between them. The CDR3 runs 14 residues.

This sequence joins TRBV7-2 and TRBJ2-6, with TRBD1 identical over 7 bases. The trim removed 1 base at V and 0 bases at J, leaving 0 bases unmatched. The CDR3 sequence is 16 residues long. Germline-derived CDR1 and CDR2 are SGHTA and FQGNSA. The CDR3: CASSLGTGSGANVLTF. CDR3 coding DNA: TGTGCCAGCAGCTTAGGGACAGGCTCTGGGGCCAACGTCCTGACTTTC.

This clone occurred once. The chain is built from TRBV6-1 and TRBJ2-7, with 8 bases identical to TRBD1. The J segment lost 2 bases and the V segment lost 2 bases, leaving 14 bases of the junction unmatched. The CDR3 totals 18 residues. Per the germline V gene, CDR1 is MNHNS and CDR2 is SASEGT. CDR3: CASSEYESDRGDTYEQYF. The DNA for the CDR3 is TGTGCCAGCAGTGAATACGAGAGCGACAGGGGAGATACCTACGAGCAGTACTTC.

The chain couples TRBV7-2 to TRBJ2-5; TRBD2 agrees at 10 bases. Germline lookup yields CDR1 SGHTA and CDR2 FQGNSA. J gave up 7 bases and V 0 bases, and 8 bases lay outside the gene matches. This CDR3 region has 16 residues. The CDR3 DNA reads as TGTGCCAGCAGCTTAGCTTCTAGCGGGAGAGGCGGGACCCAGTACTTC. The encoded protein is CASSLASSGRGGTQYF.

The CDR3 loop is CASSLQGDTQYF. DNA for the CDR3: TGTGCCAGCAGCTTGCAGGGAGATACGCAGTATTTT. This chain uses TRBV7-8 with TRBJ2-3; possibly TRBD1 for D (5 bases). Trimming pared 3 bases from V and 5 bases from J, leaving 6 bases between. Germline lookup yields CDR1 SGHVS and CDR2 FQNEAQ. The CDR3 runs 12 residues. The variable domain in full, completed from reference TRBV7-8 and TRBJ2-3, reads GAGVSQSPRYKVAKRGQDVALRCDPISGHVSLFWYQQALGQGPEFLTYFQNEAQLDKSGLPSDRFFAERPEGSVSTLKIQRTQQEDSAVYLCASSLQGDTQYFGPGTRLTVL.

Here the CDR3 DNA reads TGTGCCAGCGGGTCCAGGGGGTTAGAATTATACTTC. Its translation is CASGSRGLELYF. The chain links TRBV28 to TRBJ2-7; 7 nucleotides align to TRBD1. The CDR3 runs to 12 residues. Germline-derived CDR1 and CDR2 are MDHEN and SYDVKM. Trimming removed 8 bases from V and 13 bases from J; junction bases left unmatched: 14.

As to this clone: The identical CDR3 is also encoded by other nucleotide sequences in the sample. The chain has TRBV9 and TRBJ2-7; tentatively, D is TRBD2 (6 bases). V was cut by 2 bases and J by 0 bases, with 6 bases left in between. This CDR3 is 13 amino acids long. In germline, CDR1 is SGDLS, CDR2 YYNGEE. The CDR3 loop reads CASSVGGSYEQYF. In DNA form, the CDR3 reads TGTGCCAGCAGCGTCGGGGGCTCCTACGAGCAGTACTTC.

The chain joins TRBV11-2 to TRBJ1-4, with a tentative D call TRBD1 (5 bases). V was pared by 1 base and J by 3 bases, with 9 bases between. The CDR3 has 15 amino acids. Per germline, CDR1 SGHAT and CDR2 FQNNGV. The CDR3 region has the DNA TGTGCCAGCAGCTTAGCCAGGGCCTCTAATGAAAAACTGTTTTTT. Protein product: CASSLARASNEKLFF. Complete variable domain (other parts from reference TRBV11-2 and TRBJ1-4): EAGVAQSPRYKIIEKRQSVAFWCNPISGHATLYWYQQILGQGPKLLIQFQNNGVVDDSQLPKDRFSAERLKGVDSTLKIQPAKLEDSAVYLCASSLARASNEKLFFGSGTQLSVL.

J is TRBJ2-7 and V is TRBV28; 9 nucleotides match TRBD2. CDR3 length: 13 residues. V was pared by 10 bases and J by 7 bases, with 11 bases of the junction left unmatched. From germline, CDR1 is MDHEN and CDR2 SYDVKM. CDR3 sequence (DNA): TGTGCCACAATAGCGGGAGAAAACTTAGAGCAGTACTTC. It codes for CATIAGENLEQYF.

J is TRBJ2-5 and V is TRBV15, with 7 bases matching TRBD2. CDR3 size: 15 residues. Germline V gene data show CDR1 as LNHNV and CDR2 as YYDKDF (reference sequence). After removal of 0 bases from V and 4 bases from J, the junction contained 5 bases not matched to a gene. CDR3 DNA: TGTGCCACCAGCAGAGATCCCAGCGGGGTAGAGACCCAGTACTTC. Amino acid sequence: CATSRDPSGVETQYF. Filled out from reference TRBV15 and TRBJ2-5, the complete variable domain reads DAMVIQNPRYQVTQFGKPVTLSCSQTLNHNVMYWYQQKSSQAPKLLFHYYDKDFNNEADTPDNFQSRRPNTSFCFLDIRSPGLGDTAMYLCATSRDPSGVETQYFGPGTRLLVL.

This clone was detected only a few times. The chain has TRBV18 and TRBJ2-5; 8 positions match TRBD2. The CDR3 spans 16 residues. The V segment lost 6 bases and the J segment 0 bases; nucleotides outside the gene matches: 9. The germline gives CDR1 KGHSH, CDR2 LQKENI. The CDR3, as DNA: TGTGCCAGCTCCCTGATGCGGGGGGCTTACCAAGAGACCCAGTACTTC. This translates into CASSLMRGAYQETQYF.

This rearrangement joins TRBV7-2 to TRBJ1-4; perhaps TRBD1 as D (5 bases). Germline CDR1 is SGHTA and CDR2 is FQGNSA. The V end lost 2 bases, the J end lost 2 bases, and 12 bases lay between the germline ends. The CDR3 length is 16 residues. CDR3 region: CASSLWQGGTNEKLFF. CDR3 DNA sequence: TGTGCCAGCAGCTTATGGCAGGGTGGCACTAATGAAAAACTGTTTTTT.

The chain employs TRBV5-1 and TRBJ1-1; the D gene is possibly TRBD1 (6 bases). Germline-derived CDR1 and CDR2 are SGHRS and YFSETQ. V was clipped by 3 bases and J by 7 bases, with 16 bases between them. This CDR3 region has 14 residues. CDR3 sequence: CASSSTGLEDEAFF. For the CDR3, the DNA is TGCGCCAGCAGCTCAACAGGGTTGGAGGATGAAGCTTTCTTT.

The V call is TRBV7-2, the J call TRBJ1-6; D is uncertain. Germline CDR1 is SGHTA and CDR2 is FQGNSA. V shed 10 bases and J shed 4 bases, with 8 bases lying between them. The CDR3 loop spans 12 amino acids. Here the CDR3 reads CATSGYNSPLHF. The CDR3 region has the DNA TGTGCCACCAGTGGTTATAATTCACCCCTCCACTTT.

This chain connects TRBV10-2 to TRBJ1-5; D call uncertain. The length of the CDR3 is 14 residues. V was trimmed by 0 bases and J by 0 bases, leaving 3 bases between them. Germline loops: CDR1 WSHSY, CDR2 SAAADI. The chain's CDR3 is CASSESHSNQPQHF. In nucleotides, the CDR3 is TGCGCCAGCAGTGAGTCCCATAGCAATCAGCCCCAGCATTTT.

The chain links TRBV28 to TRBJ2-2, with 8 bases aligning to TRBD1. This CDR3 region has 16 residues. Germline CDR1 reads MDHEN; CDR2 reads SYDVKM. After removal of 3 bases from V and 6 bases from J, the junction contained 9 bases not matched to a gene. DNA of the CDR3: TGTGCCAGCAGTTTCGATACAGGGGGAGGCCCCGGGGAGCTGTTTTTT. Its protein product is CASSFDTGGGPGELFF.